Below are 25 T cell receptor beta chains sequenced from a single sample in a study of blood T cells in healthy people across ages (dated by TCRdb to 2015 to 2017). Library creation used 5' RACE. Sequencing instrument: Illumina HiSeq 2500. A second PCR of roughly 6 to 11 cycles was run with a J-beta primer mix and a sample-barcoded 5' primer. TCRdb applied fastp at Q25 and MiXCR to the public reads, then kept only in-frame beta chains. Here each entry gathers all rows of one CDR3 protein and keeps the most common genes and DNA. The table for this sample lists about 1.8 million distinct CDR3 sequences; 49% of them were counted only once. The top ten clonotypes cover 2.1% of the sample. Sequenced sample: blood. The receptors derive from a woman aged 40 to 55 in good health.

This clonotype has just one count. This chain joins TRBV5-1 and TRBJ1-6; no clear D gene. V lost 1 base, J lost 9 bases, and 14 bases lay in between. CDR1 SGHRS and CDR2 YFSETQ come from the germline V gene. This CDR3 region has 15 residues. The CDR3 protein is CASSLFEASGSPLHF. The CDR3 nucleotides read TGCGCCAGCAGCTTGTTTGAGGCTAGTGGTTCACCCCTCCACTTT. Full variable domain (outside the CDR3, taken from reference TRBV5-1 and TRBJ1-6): KAGVTQTPRYLIKTRGQQVTLSCSPISGHRSVSWYQQTPGQGLQFLFEYFSETQRNKGNFPGRFSGRQFSNSRSEMNVSTLELGDSALYLCASSLFEASGSPLHFGNGTRLTVT.

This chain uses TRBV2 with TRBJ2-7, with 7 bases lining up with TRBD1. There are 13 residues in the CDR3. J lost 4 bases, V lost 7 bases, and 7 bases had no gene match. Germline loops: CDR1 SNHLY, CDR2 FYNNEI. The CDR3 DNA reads TGTGCCAGCAACAGTGAGGGACAGTACGAGCAGTACTTC. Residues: CASNSEGQYEQYF.

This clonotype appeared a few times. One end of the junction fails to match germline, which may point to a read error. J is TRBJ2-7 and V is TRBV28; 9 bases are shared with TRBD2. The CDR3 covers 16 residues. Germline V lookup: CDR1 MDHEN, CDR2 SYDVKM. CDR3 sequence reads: CASSDLMAGGSHDQYF. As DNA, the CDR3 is TGTGCCAGCAGTGACCTAATGGCGGGGGGGTCCCACGATCAGTACTTC.

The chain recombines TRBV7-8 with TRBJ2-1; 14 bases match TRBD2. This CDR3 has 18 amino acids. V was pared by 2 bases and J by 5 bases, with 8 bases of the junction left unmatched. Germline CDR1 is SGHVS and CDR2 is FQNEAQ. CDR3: CASSLKYQTSGGDNEQFF. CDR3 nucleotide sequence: TGTGCCAGCAGCTTAAAGTACCAGACTAGCGGGGGGGACAATGAGCAGTTCTTC.

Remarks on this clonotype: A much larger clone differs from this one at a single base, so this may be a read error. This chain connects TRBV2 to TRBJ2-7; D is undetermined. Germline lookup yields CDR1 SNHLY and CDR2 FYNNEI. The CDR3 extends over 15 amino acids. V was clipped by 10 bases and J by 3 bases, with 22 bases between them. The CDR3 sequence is CAIRQTQLNLYEQYF. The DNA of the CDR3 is TGTGCCATCAGACAAACACAGCTCAACCTCTACGAGCAGTACTTC.

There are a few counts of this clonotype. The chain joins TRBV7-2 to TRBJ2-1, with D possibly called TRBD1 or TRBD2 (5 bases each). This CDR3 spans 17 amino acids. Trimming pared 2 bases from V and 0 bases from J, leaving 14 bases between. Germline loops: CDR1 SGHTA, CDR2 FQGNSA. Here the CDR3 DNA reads TGTGCCAGCAGCTTATCCGGGACCCATAGCTCCTACAATGAGCAGTTCTTC. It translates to CASSLSGTHSSYNEQFF.

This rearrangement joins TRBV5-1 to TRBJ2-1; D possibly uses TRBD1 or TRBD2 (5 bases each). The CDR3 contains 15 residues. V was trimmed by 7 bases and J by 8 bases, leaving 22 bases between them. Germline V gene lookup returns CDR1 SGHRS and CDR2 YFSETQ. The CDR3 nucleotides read TGCGCCAGCGGCTACGGGACCGACGGATGGGATGAGCAGTTCTTC. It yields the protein CASGYGTDGWDEQFF.

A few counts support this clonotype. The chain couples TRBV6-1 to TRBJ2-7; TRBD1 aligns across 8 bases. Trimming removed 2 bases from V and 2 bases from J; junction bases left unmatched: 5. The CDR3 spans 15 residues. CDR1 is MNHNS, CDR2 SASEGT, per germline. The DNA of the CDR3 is TGTGCCAGCAGTGAATCAGGGGGCCGCACCTACGAGCAGTACTTC. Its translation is CASSESGGRTYEQYF.

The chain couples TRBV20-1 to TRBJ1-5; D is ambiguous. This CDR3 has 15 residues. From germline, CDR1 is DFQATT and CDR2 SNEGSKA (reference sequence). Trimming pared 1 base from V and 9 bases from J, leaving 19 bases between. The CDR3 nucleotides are TGCAGTGCTAGAGTTGAGGGCGGCATCGTCTCGCCCCAGCATTTT. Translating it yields CSARVEGGIVSPQHF.

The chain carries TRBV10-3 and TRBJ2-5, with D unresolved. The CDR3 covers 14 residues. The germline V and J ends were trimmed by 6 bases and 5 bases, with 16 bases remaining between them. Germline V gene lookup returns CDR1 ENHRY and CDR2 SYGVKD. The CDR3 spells CAISPSPVGETQYF. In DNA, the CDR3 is TGTGCCATCAGCCCCAGCCCCGTAGGGGAGACCCAGTACTTC.

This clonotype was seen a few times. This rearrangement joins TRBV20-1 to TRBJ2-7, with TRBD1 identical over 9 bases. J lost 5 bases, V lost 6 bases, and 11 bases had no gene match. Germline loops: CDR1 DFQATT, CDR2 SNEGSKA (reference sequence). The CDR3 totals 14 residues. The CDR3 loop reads CSAASGTGSHEQYF. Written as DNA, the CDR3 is TGCAGTGCGGCCTCCGGGACAGGGTCCCACGAGCAGTACTTC.

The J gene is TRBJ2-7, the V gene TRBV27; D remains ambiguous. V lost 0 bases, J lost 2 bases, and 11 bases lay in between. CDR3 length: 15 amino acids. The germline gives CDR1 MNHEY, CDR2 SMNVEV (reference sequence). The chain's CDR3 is CASSLSAVTPYEQYF. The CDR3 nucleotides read TGTGCCAGCAGTTTATCTGCGGTCACCCCCTACGAGCAGTACTTC.

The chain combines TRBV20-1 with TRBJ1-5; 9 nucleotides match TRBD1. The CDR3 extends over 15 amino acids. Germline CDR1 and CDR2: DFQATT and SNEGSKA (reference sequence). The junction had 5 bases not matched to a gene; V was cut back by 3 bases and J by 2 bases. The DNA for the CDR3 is TGCAGTGCTAGGAGTACAGGGGGCGGCAATCAGCCCCAGCATTTT. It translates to CSARSTGGGNQPQHF.

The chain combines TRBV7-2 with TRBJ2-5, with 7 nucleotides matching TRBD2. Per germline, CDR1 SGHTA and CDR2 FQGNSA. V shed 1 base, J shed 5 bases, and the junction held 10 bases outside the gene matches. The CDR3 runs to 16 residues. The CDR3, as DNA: TGTGCCAGCAGCTTAGGGGCGGGAGCGGCTTATGAGACCCAGTACTTC. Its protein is CASSLGAGAAYETQYF.

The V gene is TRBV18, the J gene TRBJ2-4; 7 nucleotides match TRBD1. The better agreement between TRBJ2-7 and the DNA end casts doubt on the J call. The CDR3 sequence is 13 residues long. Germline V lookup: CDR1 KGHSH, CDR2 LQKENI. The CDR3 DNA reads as TGTGCCAGCTCGAAATCACAGGGGTACGAGCAGTACTTC. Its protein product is CASSKSQGYEQYF.

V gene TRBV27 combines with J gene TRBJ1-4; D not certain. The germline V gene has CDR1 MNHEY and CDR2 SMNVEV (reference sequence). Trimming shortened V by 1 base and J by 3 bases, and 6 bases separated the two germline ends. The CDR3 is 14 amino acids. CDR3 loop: CASSLFGANEKLFF. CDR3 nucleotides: TGTGCCAGCAGTTTATTTGGAGCTAATGAAAAACTGTTTTTT.

Here the CDR3 reads CASRSPDSLQETQYF. Here the CDR3 DNA reads TGTGCCAGCAGGAGCCCGGACTCCCTCCAAGAGACCCAGTACTTC. The gene calls are TRBV7-2 and TRBJ2-5; possibly TRBD2 for D (5 bases). CDR1 and CDR2 (germline): SGHTA, FQGNSA. The CDR3 is 15 residues long. V lost 6 bases and J lost 1, with 15 bases in between.

The CDR3 spells CSSEDSGGAYTQYF. In nucleotides, the CDR3 is TGCAGTTCCGAGGATAGCGGGGGGGCCTATACGCAGTATTTT. The chain couples TRBV20-1 to TRBJ2-3; TRBD2 agrees at 11 bases. This CDR3 region has 14 residues. V trimming: 8 bases; J trimming: 7 bases; junction bases outside the gene matches: 11. Germline-derived CDR1 and CDR2 are DFQATT and SNEGSKA (reference sequence).

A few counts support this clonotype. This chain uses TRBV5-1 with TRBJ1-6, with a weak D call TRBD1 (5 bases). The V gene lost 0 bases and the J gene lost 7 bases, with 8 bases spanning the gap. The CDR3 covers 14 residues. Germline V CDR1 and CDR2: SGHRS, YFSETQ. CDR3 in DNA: TGCGCCAGCAGCTTGGATGGGACCAATTCACCCCTCCACTTT. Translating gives CASSLDGTNSPLHF. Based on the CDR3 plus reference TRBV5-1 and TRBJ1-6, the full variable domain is KAGVTQTPRYLIKTRGQQVTLSCSPISGHRSVSWYQQTPGQGLQFLFEYFSETQRNKGNFPGRFSGRQFSNSRSEMNVSTLELGDSALYLCASSLDGTNSPLHFGNGTRLTVT.

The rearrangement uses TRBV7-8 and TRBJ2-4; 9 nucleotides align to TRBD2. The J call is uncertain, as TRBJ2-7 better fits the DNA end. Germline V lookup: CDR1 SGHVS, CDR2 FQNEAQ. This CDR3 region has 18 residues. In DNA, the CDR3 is TGTGCCAGCAGCTTAGGATTGGGGCGGGGGGGCTTCGTTAGCGAGCAGTACTTC. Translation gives CASSLGLGRGGFVSEQYF.

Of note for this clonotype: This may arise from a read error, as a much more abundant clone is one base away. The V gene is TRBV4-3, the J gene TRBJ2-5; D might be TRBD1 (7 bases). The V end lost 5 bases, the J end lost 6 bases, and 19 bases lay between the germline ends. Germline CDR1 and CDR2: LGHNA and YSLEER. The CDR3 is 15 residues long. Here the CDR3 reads CASSDQQGRKKTQYF. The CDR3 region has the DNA TGCGCCAGCAGCGACCAACAGGGGAGGAAGAAGACCCAGTACTTC.

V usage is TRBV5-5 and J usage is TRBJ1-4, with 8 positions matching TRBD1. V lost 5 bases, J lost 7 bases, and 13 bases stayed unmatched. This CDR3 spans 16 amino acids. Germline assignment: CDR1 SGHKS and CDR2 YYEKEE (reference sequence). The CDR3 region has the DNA TGTGCCAGCAGTTTTGGACAGGGCGCGAATGTTGAAAAACTGTTTTTT. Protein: CASSFGQGANVEKLFF.

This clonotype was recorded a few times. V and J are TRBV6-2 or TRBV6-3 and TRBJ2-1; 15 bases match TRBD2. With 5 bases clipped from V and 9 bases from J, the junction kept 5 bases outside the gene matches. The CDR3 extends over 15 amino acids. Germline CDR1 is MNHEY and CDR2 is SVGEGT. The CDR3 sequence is CASSPGTSGGREQFF. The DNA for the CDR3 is TGTGCCAGCAGTCCCGGGACTAGCGGGGGGCGTGAGCAGTTCTTC.

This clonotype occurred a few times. As DNA, the CDR3 is TGTGCCAGCGCCGGGACTAGCGGGTACAATGAGCAGTTCTTC. It encodes CASAGTSGYNEQFF. The chain is built from TRBV28 and TRBJ2-1; 12 nucleotides align to TRBD2. This CDR3 has 14 residues. Trimming took 8 bases from V and 4 from J; bases not matched to a gene: 3. From germline, CDR1 is MDHEN and CDR2 SYDVKM.

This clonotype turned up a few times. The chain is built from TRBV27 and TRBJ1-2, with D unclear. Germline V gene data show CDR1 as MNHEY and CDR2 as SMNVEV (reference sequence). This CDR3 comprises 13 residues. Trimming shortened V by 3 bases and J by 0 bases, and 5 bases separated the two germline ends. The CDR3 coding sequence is TGTGCCAGCAGTTTTAATACTAACTATGGCTACACCTTC. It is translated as CASSFNTNYGYTF.